The rows below give T cell receptor beta chains drawn from one sample of a study of blood T cell repertoires in COVID-19. The assay was immunoSEQ multiplex PCR, and TCRdb's table has in-frame clones only and misses some. The sample includes 150,000 to 200,000 clones, about 86% of them seen just once. Specimen: peripheral blood. These receptors originate from a man between 65 and 79 years old with active or convalescent COVID-19. The CDR3 runs from the conserved cysteine through the conserved F or W. A D gene is named only where the DNA matches it firmly. Clone sizes are given selectively: once, few, many, or a class where the clone is expanded.

.	.	TRBV28	TRBJ1-1	CASSSLPGNTEAFF	TGTGCCAGCAGTTCCCTCCCAGGGAACACTGAAGCTTTCTTT
many	.	TRBV6-2/TRBV6-3	TRBJ2-2	CASSYSRTYLANTGELFF	TGTGCCAGCAGTTACTCCCGCACCTACCTCGCGAACACCGGGGAGCTGTTTTTT
.	TRBD2	TRBV3-1/TRBV3-2	TRBJ2-5	CASSYLAGGETQYF	TGTGCCAGCAGCTACCTAGCGGGGGGGGAGACCCAGTACTTC
few	TRBD2	TRBV19	TRBJ2-7	CASSILAGRSYEQYF	TGTGCCAGTAGTATCCTAGCGGGACGCTCCTACGAGCAGTACTTC
.	.	TRBV18	TRBJ1-1	CASSRVPGKNTEAFF	TGTGCCAGCTCACGGGTACCAGGAAAGAACACTGAAGCTTTCTTT
.	.	TRBV15	TRBJ2-3	CATSREHRDTDTQYF	TGTGCCACCAGCAGAGAGCACCGAGACACAGATACGCAGTATTTT
once	.	TRBV5-1	TRBJ1-1	CASSLELRGSTEAFF	TGCGCCAGCAGCTTGGAACTTCGAGGTAGTACTGAAGCTTTCTTT
.	.	TRBV4-1	TRBJ1-5	CASSQDRPTGGNQPQHF	TGCGCCAGCAGCCAAGATAGGCCCACGGGGGGCAATCAGCCCCAGCATTTT
.	TRBD1	TRBV28	TRBJ2-7	CASSSAGTGVHEQYF	TGTGCCAGCAGTTCCGCCGGGACAGGGGTTCACGAGCAGTACTTC
few	TRBD2	TRBV18	TRBJ2-2	CASSGLAANTGELFF	TGTGCCAGCTCCGGACTAGCAGCGAACACCGGGGAGCTGTTTTTT
.	.	TRBV19	TRBJ2-3	CASSNGREPDTQYF	TGTGCCAGTAGCAACGGAAGGGAGCCAGATACGCAGTATTTT
.	TRBD2	TRBV14	TRBJ2-1	CASSHPRGGVRPNEQFF	TGTGCCAGCAGCCACCCCCGGGGAGGGGTGAGGCCTAATGAGCAGTTCTTC
.	TRBD2	TRBV27	TRBJ2-1	CASRLARERGNNEQFF	TGTGCCAGCAGACTTGCGCGGGAGCGGGGGAACAATGAGCAGTTCTTC
.	.	TRBV2	TRBJ2-2	CASKRQASNTGELFF	TGTGCCAGCAAGAGACAGGCATCGAACACCGGGGAGCTGTTTTTT
few	.	TRBV19	TRBJ1-2	CASSIGDILYGYTF	TGTGCCAGTAGTATAGGGGACATCCTCTATGGCTACACCTTC
.	.	TRBV25-1	TRBJ2-7	CASSEYRGGRSDEQYF	TGTGCCAGCAGTGAATACCGAGGGGGAAGATCGGACGAGCAGTACTTC
.	TRBD2	TRBV19	TRBJ2-3	CASGTSGREDTDTQYF	TGTGCCAGCGGGACTAGCGGGAGAGAAGACACAGATACGCAGTATTTT
.	TRBD1	TRBV5-1	TRBJ1-3	CASKRTGGPSAAGNTIYF	TGCGCCAGCAAGAGGACAGGGGGTCCCTCAGCTGCTGGAAACACCATATATTTT
.	TRBD1	TRBV4-3	TRBJ2-1	CASSHEGGRGRIGRDEQFF	TGCGCCAGCAGCCATGAAGGGGGCAGGGGGCGGATAGGAAGGGATGAGCAGTTCTTC
.	.	TRBV5-1	TRBJ2-3	CASSLAVSTDTQYF	TGCGCCAGCAGCTTGGCTGTCAGCACAGATACGCAGTATTTT
once	TRBD1	TRBV19	TRBJ2-5	CASSIGAGTVKETQYF	TGTGCCAGTAGTATAGGAGCCGGGACAGTTAAAGAGACCCAGTACTTC
.	TRBD1	TRBV18	TRBJ1-1	CASSPNYSTGPNTEAFF	TGTGCCAGCTCACCCAACTACTCGACAGGGCCGAACACTGAAGCTTTCTTT
.	.	TRBV11-2	TRBJ2-1	CASSSARSVNEQFF	TGTGCCAGCAGCTCCGCACGTTCGGTGAATGAGCAGTTCTTC
.	TRBD2	TRBV7-3	TRBJ2-1	CASSFQLAGYNEQFF	TGTGCCAGCAGCTTTCAACTAGCGGGATACAATGAGCAGTTCTTC
.	.	TRBV7-9	TRBJ1-1	CASSPPGAPEAFF	TGTGCCAGCAGCCCACCGGGTGCCCCTGAAGCTTTCTTT
.	TRBD1	TRBV11-3	TRBJ2-1	CASSRTGNEQFF	TGTGCCAGCAGCCGGACAGGGAATGAGCAGTTCTTC
.	.	TRBV3-1/TRBV3-2	TRBJ1-1	CASSSQGWTEAFF	TGTGCCAGCAGCTCACAGGGTTGGACTGAAGCTTTCTTT
once	TRBD1	TRBV5-1	TRBJ2-5	CASSSGTGYETQYF	TGCGCCAGCAGCTCCGGGACAGGGTACGAGACCCAGTACTTC
.	TRBD2	TRBV5-5	TRBJ2-5	CASSRGGGQETQYF	TGTGCCAGCAGCCGTGGGGGGGGCCAAGAGACCCAGTACTTC
.	TRBD2	TRBV5-1	TRBJ2-3	CASSSRGAGVVADTQYF	TGCGCCAGCAGCTCTCGGGGAGCGGGGGTAGTGGCAGATACGCAGTATTTT
.	.	TRBV9	TRBJ2-2	CASSVAGGINTGELFF	TGTGCCAGCAGCGTAGCTGGGGGGATCAACACCGGGGAGCTGTTTTTT
.	.	TRBV5-1	TRBJ2-5	CASSLNGNQETQYF	TGCGCCAGCAGCTTGAACGGGAACCAAGAGACCCAGTACTTC
.	TRBD1	TRBV7-8	TRBJ1-1	CASSPLANRGTEAFF	TGTGCCAGCAGCCCTTTGGCGAACAGGGGGACTGAAGCTTTCTTT
.	.	TRBV24-1	TRBJ2-3	CATSDGADTDTQYF	TGTGCCACCAGTGATGGGGCCGATACAGATACGCAGTATTTT
.	TRBD1	TRBV5-1	TRBJ2-2	CASSPRDRVTGELFF	TGCGCCAGCAGCCCCCGGGACAGGGTCACCGGGGAGCTGTTTTTT
.	TRBD2	TRBV19	TRBJ2-2	CASTLLGSSGRFGGELFF	TGTGCCAGTACTCTTCTGGGGTCGAGCGGGAGATTTGGCGGGGAGCTGTTTTTT
.	TRBD1	TRBV19	TRBJ2-5	CASSEDRVQETQYF	TGTGCCAGTAGCGAAGACAGGGTCCAAGAGACCCAGTACTTC